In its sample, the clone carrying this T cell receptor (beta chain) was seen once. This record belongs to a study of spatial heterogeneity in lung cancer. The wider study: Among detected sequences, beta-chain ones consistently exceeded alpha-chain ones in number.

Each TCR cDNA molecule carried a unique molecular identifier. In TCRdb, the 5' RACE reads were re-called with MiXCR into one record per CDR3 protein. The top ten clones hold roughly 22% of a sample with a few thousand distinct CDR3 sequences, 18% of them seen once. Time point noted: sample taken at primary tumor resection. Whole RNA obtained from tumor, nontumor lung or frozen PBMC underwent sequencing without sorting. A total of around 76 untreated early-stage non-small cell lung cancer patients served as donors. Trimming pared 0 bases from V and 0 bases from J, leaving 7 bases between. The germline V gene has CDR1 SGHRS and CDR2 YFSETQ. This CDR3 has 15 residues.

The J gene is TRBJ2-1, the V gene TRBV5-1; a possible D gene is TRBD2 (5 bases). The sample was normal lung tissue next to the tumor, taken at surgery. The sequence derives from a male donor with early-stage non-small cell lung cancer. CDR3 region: CASSLDGSSYNEQFF. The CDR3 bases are TGCGCCAGCAGCTTGGATGGGAGCTCCTACAATGAGCAGTTCTTC. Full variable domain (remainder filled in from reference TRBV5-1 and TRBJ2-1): KAGVTQTPRYLIKTRGQQVTLSCSPISGHRSVSWYQQTPGQGLQFLFEYFSETQRNKGNFPGRFSGRQFSNSRSEMNVSTLELGDSALYLCASSLDGSSYNEQFFGPGTRLTVL.